This entry lists 18 T cell receptor beta chains sequenced from one sample in a study of T cell responses to AZD1222 COVID-19 vaccine. Sequencing was performed with immunoSEQ multiplex PCR; in TCRdb, only in-frame clones are kept and a portion is missing. The sample yields 150,000 to 200,000 clones, under 95% seen once. Sequenced material: peripheral blood, taken on day 0 of AZD1222 vaccination. These receptors were collected from an adult in good health.

The gene calls are TRBV5-4 and TRBJ2-5, with 7 bases matching TRBD2. CDR1 and CDR2 (germline): SGHNT, YYREEE (reference sequence). Unmatched junction bases numbered 7, after V lost 1 base and J lost 1 base. The CDR3 runs 16 residues. CDR3 sequence: CASSLRGGSSQETQYF. For the CDR3, the DNA is TGTGCCAGCAGCTTGCGGGGAGGGAGTAGCCAAGAGACCCAGTACTTC.

CDR3 in amino acids: CASSKGPLIRGTAQPQHF. The CDR3 region has the DNA TGTGCCAGCAGCAAAGGGCCCCTTATCCGTGGGACAGCCCAGCCCCAGCATTTT. This chain connects TRBV21-1 to TRBJ1-5; the table's D call TRBD1 went unverified against the DNA. TRBV21-1 is classified as a pseudogene. The CDR3 covers 18 residues.

The V gene is TRBV7-2, the J gene TRBJ1-4, with D possibly TRBD1 on 6 matching bases. Trimming took 7 bases from V and 4 from J, leaving 16 bases between them. The V gene's germline CDR1 is SGHTA and CDR2 FQGNSA. The CDR3 runs 15 residues. The CDR3 DNA follows: TGTGCCAGCACTCTCACGGGGGGCCGTAATGAAAAACTGTTTTTT. Translation gives CASTLTGGRNEKLFF.

The chain carries TRBV15 and TRBJ1-1; 8 positions match TRBD1. Germline CDR1 LNHNV, CDR2 YYDKDF (reference sequence). The CDR3 loop spans 17 amino acids. The V segment lost 0 bases and the J segment 1 base; nucleotides outside the gene matches: 7. The CDR3 coding sequence is TGTGCCACCAGCAGAGATACCGGGACAGGTAGGAACACTGAAGCTTTCTTT. Amino acids: CATSRDTGTGRNTEAFF.

V usage is TRBV5-1 and J usage is TRBJ1-1, with a possible D match to TRBD1 (5 bases). There are 15 residues in the CDR3. The ends were cut back, 2 bases at V and 4 bases at J, with 15 bases in the middle. Germline lookup yields CDR1 SGHRS and CDR2 YFSETQ. CDR3 sequence (DNA): TGCGCCAGCAGCTTACCGACCGGGACCTCCACTGAAGCTTTCTTT. Residues: CASSLPTGTSTEAFF. Drawing the rest from reference TRBV5-1 and TRBJ1-1, the complete variable domain is KAGVTQTPRYLIKTRGQQVTLSCSPISGHRSVSWYQQTPGQGLQFLFEYFSETQRNKGNFPGRFSGRQFSNSRSEMNVSTLELGDSALYLCASSLPTGTSTEAFFGQGTRLTVV.

The chain uses TRBV27 and TRBJ1-1; 9 bases match TRBD1. This CDR3 spans 15 amino acids. The V gene's germline CDR1 is MNHEY and CDR2 SMNVEV (reference sequence). V lost 3 bases, J lost 10 bases, and 12 bases stayed unmatched. The CDR3 protein is CASSLGTGSFGGAFF. The DNA of the CDR3 is TGTGCCAGCAGTTTGGGGACAGGGTCCTTTGGAGGAGCTTTCTTT.

The CDR3 protein is CASSVLGVPGNTIYF. The CDR3 nucleotides are TGTGCCAGCAGCGTATTGGGGGTCCCGGGAAACACCATATATTTT. V is TRBV9 and J is TRBJ1-3, with a weak D call TRBD1 (5 bases). The CDR3 covers 15 residues. Germline loops: CDR1 SGDLS, CDR2 YYNGEE. Deletions cut 1 base from V and 4 bases from J, with 12 bases between.

The chain uses TRBV5-6 and TRBJ1-1, with 7 nucleotides matching TRBD1. CDR3 length: 16 residues. V lost 4 bases and J lost 4; bases outside the gene matches: 13. Germline values: CDR1 SGHDT, CDR2 YYEEEE. This CDR3 is CASSPDPTGVRTEAFF. CDR3 bases: TGTGCCAGCAGCCCCGACCCAACAGGGGTCCGCACTGAAGCTTTCTTT.

The chain employs TRBV2 and TRBJ1-2, with D uncertain. Germline V CDR1 and CDR2: SNHLY, FYNNEI. This CDR3 region has 14 residues. V lost 2 bases and J 4 bases, leaving 11 bases between the germline ends. CDR3 DNA sequence: TGTGCCAGCAGTGAAATAGGCAGGTTCTATGGCTACACCTTC. This gives the protein CASSEIGRFYGYTF.

V gene TRBV2 combines with J gene TRBJ1-6; unclear D gene. Looked up from germline, CDR1 is SNHLY and CDR2 is FYNNEI. V lost 9 bases, J lost 7 bases, and 16 bases lay in between. The CDR3 covers 14 residues. CDR3 amino acids: CASTSGVGNSPLHF. CDR3 nucleotide sequence: TGTGCCAGTACGTCCGGGGTAGGCAATTCACCCCTCCACTTT.

The chain couples TRBV7-9 to TRBJ2-3, with 8 nucleotides matching TRBD2. The CDR3 runs to 16 residues. The V segment lost 0 bases and the J segment 7 bases; nucleotides outside the gene matches: 9. Germline lookup yields CDR1 SEHNR and CDR2 FQNEAQ (reference sequence). The CDR3 DNA sequence: TGTGCCAGCAGCTTAGCTCAGACGGGGGGGCTTCATACGCAGTATTTT. This translates into CASSLAQTGGLHTQYF.

This sequence joins TRBV7-9 and TRBJ2-7, with 7 bases identical to TRBD1. The CDR3 has 15 amino acids. V lost 5 bases, J lost 3 bases, and 10 bases stayed unmatched. Germline CDR1 is SEHNR and CDR2 is FQNEAQ (reference sequence). CDR3 sequence reads: CASSTYRDRNYEQYF. CDR3 DNA: TGTGCCAGCAGCACTTACCGGGACAGAAACTACGAGCAGTACTTC.

The rearrangement links TRBV6-2 or TRBV6-3 to TRBJ1-5; 8 positions match TRBD1. CDR1 is MNHEY, CDR2 SVGEGT, per germline. There are 14 residues in the CDR3. J lost 5 bases, V lost 6 bases, and 6 bases had no gene match. The CDR3: CASRPDRGYQPQHF. CDR3 in DNA: TGTGCCAGCAGACCTGACAGGGGTTATCAGCCCCAGCATTTT.

The V and J genes are TRBV6-1 and TRBJ2-7; 9 bases agree with TRBD2. CDR1 MNHNS and CDR2 SASEGT come from the germline V gene. The CDR3 loop spans 15 amino acids. Unmatched junction bases numbered 6, after V lost 1 base and J lost 5 bases. The CDR3, as DNA: TGTGCCAGCAGTGAAGTGGCGGGGGGGCGAGACGAGCAGTACTTC. Its protein product is CASSEVAGGRDEQYF.

The chain joins TRBV6-6 to TRBJ1-1; D is possibly TRBD1 (6 bases). The germline V gene encodes CDR1 MNHNY and CDR2 SVGAGI (reference sequence). The CDR3 length is 18 residues. V was trimmed by 5 bases and J by 3 bases, leaving 25 bases between them. The CDR3 region is CASSPRPVSRGQDTEAFF. DNA of the CDR3: TGTGCCAGCAGTCCGCGCCCCGTCTCACGGGGGCAGGACACTGAAGCTTTCTTT.

The V and J genes are TRBV2 and TRBJ1-2, with D tentatively TRBD1 (5 bases). From germline, CDR1 is SNHLY and CDR2 FYNNEI. This CDR3 comprises 14 residues. Trimming pared 7 bases from V and 8 bases from J, leaving 20 bases between. The CDR3 bases are TGTGCCAGCACCCCCTGGGACCGCCTAGAGGGCTACACCTTC. This encodes CASTPWDRLEGYTF.

The V and J genes are TRBV12-3 or TRBV12-4 and TRBJ1-1; the D is unclear. Trimming removed 4 bases from V and 3 bases from J, with 6 bases in between. This CDR3 comprises 12 residues. This chain's CDR3 is CASSSSHTEAFF. The DNA of the CDR3 is TGTGCCAGCAGTTCCAGTCACACTGAAGCTTTCTTT.

The chain joins TRBV5-6 to TRBJ1-2; D remains ambiguous. The CDR3 has 14 residues. Germline lookup yields CDR1 SGHDT and CDR2 YYEEEE. V was pared by 4 bases and J by 1 base, with 11 bases between. CDR3 sequence reads: CASSLPHSNYGYTF. The DNA for the CDR3 is TGTGCCAGCAGCCTGCCACACAGTAACTATGGCTACACCTTC.